This entry lists 18 T cell receptor beta chains sequenced from one sample in a study of T cells in women clearing cervical HPV infection. The repertoire was sequenced with immunoSEQ multiplex PCR; TCRdb's copy has only in-frame clones and lacks some. The table lists approximately 30,000 clones, with about 4% in the top ten. Sequenced material: blood buffy coat. The receptors were sampled from a woman between 18 and 75 years old with a cervical HPV16 infection that either progressed to CIN3+ or cleared (not recorded which).

In the case of this clone: The read halts 3 residues ahead of the CDR3 end, with the missing end drawn from the germline J gene. The V gene is TRBV6-2 or TRBV6-3, the J gene TRBJ1-5, with D possibly TRBD1 on 5 matching bases. CDR3 length: 16 residues. The germline CDR1 and CDR2 sequences are MNHEY and SVGEGT. Trimming removed 6 bases from V and 4 bases from J, with 19 bases in between. The CDR3 loop reads CASRPTIGGVNQPQHF. Partial CDR3 DNA: TGTGCCAGCAGGCCTACGATTGGAGGGGTAAATCAGCCC.

Note on this clone: The read halts 3 residues ahead of the CDR3 end, with the missing end drawn from the germline J gene. This chain uses TRBV7-3 with TRBJ2-3; D perhaps matches TRBD2 (7 bases). V was clipped by 3 bases and J by 4 bases, with 17 bases between them. The germline gives CDR1 SGHTA, CDR2 FQGTGA. This CDR3 comprises 16 residues. The CDR3 is CASSFVGGGGADTQYF. The sequenced CDR3 bases are TGTGCCAGCAGCTTTGTCGGGGGAGGGGGGGCAGATACG. The entire variable domain, with the rest obtained from reference TRBV7-3 and TRBJ2-3, is as follows: GAGVSQTPSNKVTEKGKYVELRCDPISGHTALYWYRQSLGQGPEFLIYFQGTGAADDSGLPNDRFFAVRPEGSVSTLKIQRTERGDSAVYLCASSFVGGGGADTQYFGPGTRLTVL.

A word on this clone: The DNA ends 3 residues before the CDR3 does, and the rest of the CDR3 is filled in from the germline J gene. V gene TRBV5-1 combines with J gene TRBJ2-2, with TRBD2 identical over 7 bases. After removal of 4 bases from V and 5 bases from J, the junction contained 8 bases not matched to a gene. Germline V CDR1 and CDR2: SGHRS, YFSETQ. CDR3 length: 15 amino acids. CDR3 sequence reads: CASSLAGVETGELFF. The part of the CDR3 DNA that was read is TGCGCCAGCAGCCTCGCGGGAGTGGAGACCGGGGAG. The full variable domain, its missing parts supplied by reference TRBV5-1 and TRBJ2-2, is KAGVTQTPRYLIKTRGQQVTLSCSPISGHRSVSWYQQTPGQGLQFLFEYFSETQRNKGNFPGRFSGRQFSNSRSEMNVSTLELGDSALYLCASSLAGVETGELFFGEGSRLTVL.

On this clone: The read ends 3 residues shy of where the CDR3 ends; the end is completed using the germline J gene. This chain uses TRBV2 with TRBJ1-2; perhaps TRBD1 as D (5 bases). This CDR3 has 14 amino acids. Germline CDR1 and CDR2: SNHLY and FYNNEI. V dropped 5 bases and J dropped 4 bases, with 14 bases sitting between them. The CDR3 protein is CASSTLQVVYGYTF. The sequenced part of the CDR3 DNA is TGTGCCAGCAGTACGTTACAGGTAGTCTATGGC.

The CDR3 reads CASSLVVSDTQYF. CDR3 DNA (partial): TGTGCCAGCAGCTTAGTCGTTTCAGATACG. V and J are TRBV11-2 and TRBJ2-3, with D uncertain. The CDR3 is cut off 3 residues early in the read; its end comes from the germline J gene. CDR1 SGHAT and CDR2 FQNNGV come from the germline V gene. Trimming removed 1 base from V and 4 bases from J, with 6 bases in between. The CDR3 extends over 13 amino acids.

CDR3 loop: CASSELAGGSSYNEQFF. Incomplete CDR3 DNA: TGTGCCAGCAGTGAACTAGCGGGAGGGAGCTCCTACAATGAG. This rearrangement joins TRBV2 to TRBJ2-1, with 12 bases aligning to TRBD2. With the read ending 3 residues before the CDR3 end, the germline J gene is used to fill in that end. Unmatched junction bases numbered 2, after V lost 2 bases and J lost 0 bases. The CDR3 sequence is 17 residues long. The germline gives CDR1 SNHLY, CDR2 FYNNEI. Full variable domain (outside the CDR3, taken from reference TRBV2 and TRBJ2-1): EPEVTQTPSHQVTQMGQEVILRCVPISNHLYFYWYRQILGQKVEFLVSFYNNEISEKSEIFDDQFSVERPDGSNFTLKIRSTKLEDSAMYFCASSELAGGSSYNEQFFGPGTRLTVL.

Concerning this clone: Read data end 3 residues before the CDR3 end; the end is taken from the germline J gene. The chain has TRBV10-1 and TRBJ1-1; D remains ambiguous. The CDR3 is made up of 17 amino acids. In germline, CDR1 is WNHNN, CDR2 SYGVQD (reference sequence). Between the trimmed V and J ends, which lost 8 bases and 4 bases, there was a span of 26 bases. Partial CDR3 DNA: TGCGCCAGCTTACCCCCTCGGCGGGGTAGAATAATCACTGAA. This sequence encodes CASLPPRRGRIITE. The complete CDR3 protein is CASLPPRRGRIITEAFF.

As concerns this clone: The DNA ends 3 residues before the CDR3 does, and the rest of the CDR3 is filled in from the germline J gene. V gene TRBV5-1 combines with J gene TRBJ2-3; TRBD2 aligns across 10 bases. This CDR3 spans 14 amino acids. Germline values: CDR1 SGHRS, CDR2 YFSETQ. J gave up 3 bases and V 4 bases, and 2 bases lay outside the gene matches. The sequenced CDR3 bases are TGCGCCAGCAGCGCGGGACTAGCGACAGATACG. This codes for CASSAGLATDT. The entire CDR3 protein reads CASSAGLATDTQYF.

As for this clone: The sequenced fragment ends 3 residues before the CDR3 boundary, so the rest is inferred from the germline J gene. V is TRBV30 and J is TRBJ2-7, with TRBD2 matching 10 bases. The CDR3 spans 15 residues. J lost 2 bases, V lost 3 bases, and 7 bases had no gene match. The V gene's germline CDR1 is GTSNPN and CDR2 SVGIG (reference sequence). The sequenced CDR3 bases are TGTGCCTGGAGGGCCACCGGACTAGCGGCCTACGAG. Amino acids: CAWRATGLAAYE. The full-length CDR3 reads as CAWRATGLAAYEQYF.

Concerning this clone itself: Sequencing ends 3 residues short of the CDR3 end; the germline J gene provides the rest. This chain joins TRBV29-1 and TRBJ2-7, with 8 bases that match TRBD2. V dropped 4 bases and J dropped 2; count of bases not matched to a gene: 16. The length of the CDR3 is 17 residues. Germline lookup yields CDR1 SQVTM and CDR2 ANQGSEA. This CDR3 reads CSVVSASGLGLTYEQYF. Partial CDR3 DNA: TGCAGCGTTGTAAGCGCTAGCGGGTTGGGCTTGACCTACGAG.

As to this clone: The observed sequence ends 3 residues before the CDR3 terminus, with the missing tail filled in from the germline J gene. The gene calls are TRBV5-1 and TRBJ2-1, with 14 bases fitting TRBD2. The CDR3 has 17 amino acids. Unmatched junction bases numbered 11, after V lost 4 bases and J lost 8 bases. CDR1 is SGHRS, CDR2 YFSETQ, per germline. The CDR3 loop reads CASSALPGLAGEYEQFF. The CDR3 bases that were read are TGCGCCAGCAGCGCGCTACCGGGACTAGCGGGAGAGTATGAG.

Points on this clone: The read halts 3 residues ahead of the CDR3 end, with the missing end drawn from the germline J gene. The chain employs TRBV2 and TRBJ2-4, with 8 positions matching TRBD2. Germline CDR1 SNHLY, CDR2 FYNNEI. CDR3 length: 13 residues. CDR3 sequence reads: CASTLRLASIQYF. The CDR3 bases that were read are TGTGCCAGCACGCTGAGACTAGCGAGTATT.

Concerning this clone itself: The DNA ends 3 residues before the CDR3 does, and the rest of the CDR3 is filled in from the germline J gene. The rearrangement joins TRBV18 to TRBJ1-5; weak D call: TRBD1 (6 bases). This CDR3 has 14 amino acids. Trimming pared 6 bases from V and 3 bases from J, leaving 12 bases between. Germline V gene sequence: CDR1 KGHSH, CDR2 LQKENI. The CDR3 loop reads CASSLQGINQPQHF. The CDR3 DNA, read in part, is TGTGCCAGCTCCCTACAGGGAATCAATCAGCCC.

To note about this clone: From the germline J gene comes the end of the CDR3, since the read stops 3 residues before it. Within the sample, other DNA sequences also encode this same CDR3. J is TRBJ1-2 and V is TRBV18; 12 nucleotides align to TRBD1. The CDR3 runs to 17 residues. CDR1 and CDR2 from the germline V gene are KGHSH and LQKENI. V was clipped by 9 bases and J by 2 bases; unmatched bases: 13. The CDR3 bases that were read are TGTGCCAGTTCGTCCGGGACAGGGGGCGACTTAAACTATGGC. As protein: CASSSGTGGDLNYG. The complete CDR3 reads CASSSGTGGDLNYGYTF.

A remark on this clone: The read ends 3 residues before the CDR3 terminus; that terminus is restored from the germline J gene. The V and J genes are TRBV24-1 and TRBJ2-1; 10 nucleotides agree with TRBD2. The CDR3 has 15 amino acids. The germline V gene encodes CDR1 KGHDR and CDR2 SFDVKD. The V segment lost 3 bases and the J segment 3 bases; nucleotides outside the gene matches: 1. The part of the CDR3 DNA that was read is TGTGCCACCAGTGATGTAGCGGGAGGCTACAATGAG. Translated, it gives CATSDVAGGYNE. The whole CDR3 is CATSDVAGGYNEQFF.

Comment on this clone: The read stops 3 residues short of the end of the CDR3; the missing end is completed from the germline J gene. The chain uses TRBV20-1 and TRBJ2-7; D uncertain. CDR1 and CDR2 (germline): DFQATT, SNEGSKA (reference sequence). Trimming took off 4 bases at V and 3 bases at J, with 7 bases between the two ends. The CDR3 has 11 amino acids. CDR3 sequence: CSAMSYYEQYF. Partial CDR3 DNA: TGCAGTGCTATGTCTTACTACGAG.

The CDR3 bases that were read are TGTGCCAGTAGTTCGGCAGCGCGTCTGCCC. Its protein product is CASSSAARLP. The CDR3 in full is CASSSAARLPQHF. This chain joins TRBV19 and TRBJ1-5, with no clear D. With the read ending 3 residues before the CDR3 end, the germline J gene is used to fill in that end. V dropped 5 bases and J dropped 9 bases, with 14 bases sitting between them. In germline, CDR1 is LNHDA, CDR2 SQIVND (reference sequence). The CDR3 runs to 13 residues.

With regard to this clone: The read comes to an end 3 residues before the CDR3 does, leaving the germline J gene to fill in the end. The chain uses TRBV19 and TRBJ2-3, with 9 bases fitting TRBD2. There are 17 residues in the CDR3. Trimming removed 3 bases from V and 3 bases from J; junction bases left unmatched: 10. CDR1 is LNHDA and CDR2 is SQIVND in the germline V gene (reference sequence). The CDR3 loop reads CASSIGLREGRTDTQYF. Incomplete CDR3 DNA: TGTGCCAGTAGTATTGGTTTGCGGGAGGGCCGGACAGATACG.